This TCR delta chain was observed in a study of Vδ1+ human thymocytes. A few counts support this clone. Its antigen is unidentified. The template was reverse-transcribed extracted RNA. CDR3 amplicons came from multiplex PCR with pooled V-gene forward and constant-region reverse primers. TCRdb called clones anew from the multiplex PCR reads with CATT. The repertoire has over 45,000 delta-chain clones, about 15% of them found once; the top ten carry around 0.5%. The sorted cells were CD3+ Vdelta1+ Vdelta2- thymocytes from alphabeta-depleted thymus. This CDR3 region has 18 residues. Looked up from germline, CDR1 is TSWWSYY and CDR2 is QGS. The ends lost 3 bases at V and 6 bases at J; junction bases unmatched: 14. The study, taken as a whole, reports: About 20% of thymic delta-chain sequences were Vdelta2, with few Vdelta3, unlike blood Vdelta1+ controls. Bulk repertoire data may be misinterpreted because of unexpected Vdelta2 sequences. Highly polyclonal TRG and TRD repertoires with Gaussian CDR3 length distributions appeared in thymus.

The material sequenced was Vdelta1+ gamma-delta thymocytes from the thymus. The subset here: FACS-sorted CD3+ TCRalphabeta- TCRVdelta1+ TCRVdelta2- thymocytes. The TCR sequence derives from a boy younger than two who had congenital heart surgery. The chain carries TRDV1 and TRDJ1; 12 bases fit TRDD3. The CDR3 region has the DNA TGTGCTCTTGGGGAGCCCCCGAGGTACTGGGGGATACCCCATAAACTCATCTTT. Translating it yields CALGEPPRYWGIPHKLIF.